This T cell receptor beta chain was recorded in a study of blood T cell repertoires in COVID-19 (dated by TCRdb to about 2020). At the level of the whole study: Samples from collaborators originated in the United States, Italy and Spain and spanned both the acute and convalescent phases of COVID-19. The material from the prospective study consisted of cDNA or gDNA derived from T cells, B-cell-depleted T cells, or PBMCs. A freely available public database, intended as a resource for researchers studying the immune response to SARS-CoV-2, is where the repertoires were released. Nearly every sample came with metadata listing a de-identified subject ID, COVID-19 status, age in years and sex. Deeply sampled blood TCRbeta repertoires from subjects exposed to, actively infected with, or recovered from COVID-19 were included in the dataset. Samples came from the ongoing ImmuneRACE study (first 160 participants) plus 1,254 subjects from 6 global collaborators. Where available, HLA class I and class II types were obtained from metadata supplied by the sample provider rather than from assay-based typing.

The V end gives up 4 bases and the J end 8 bases, leaving 6 bases in the junction not matched to a gene. The germline V gene yields MDHEN for CDR1 and SYDVKM for CDR2. The CDR3 runs 13 amino acids, cysteine and phenylalanine included. Only the CDR3 region is kept as DNA, spanning 39 bases read in frame from base 1. At one collaborating source in Seattle, patients were enrolled during active infection and were followed longitudinally through the course of disease. Collaborating institutions collected whole blood in K2EDTA tubes following their own protocols. Collaborator samples were shipped for TCRbeta analysis as frozen whole blood, isolated PBMCs, or DNA extracted from either sample type. The paper as a whole reports these results and caveats: How much clinical and demographic metadata was included differed by source and by participant, and the metadata was provided uncurated.

The immunoSEQ Assay, a bias-controlled multiplex PCR, was used to amplify TCRbeta CDR3 regions from genomic DNA. As for the authors' bioinformatics: Nucleated cell counts per sample were estimated from amplification of reference gene primers within the assay. To quantify the absolute abundance of each unique TCRbeta CDR3 rearrangement, sequence reads were collapsed and filtered. For each sample, productive Simpson clonality was calculated as the square root of Simpson's diversity index over productive rearrangements. TCRdb retrieved this table from immuneACCESS and kept in-frame rearrangements only. Not all clones are present; in checked studies, unresolved V genes account for under half, and no reason is known for the remainder. For V, J and clone size, that table is used; D and trimming come from the DNA. Across this sample there are fewer than 300,000 clones, with 70% to 90% seen only once. 11% of the sample rests with the top ten.

Worth noting for this clone: It lacks a known antigen. The sample holds no much larger clone one base away, and base qualities are not on file.

This TCR was recovered from a man aged 45 to 65 with COVID-19, enrolled during active disease. This receptor chain uses TRBV28 and TRBJ1-2, and 8 junction bases match TRBD1. Sequenced material: peripheral blood. The CDR3 has the sequence CASSSQGARGYTF. The nucleotide sequence reads as follows: TGTGCCAGCAGTTCCCAGGGGGCACGAGGCTACACCTTC.